This T cell receptor (beta chain) comes out of a study of cytomegalovirus exposure and HLA in healthy donors. Study results and limitations: Further analysis was carried out later, and it showed several of the most significant clusters appearing linked to common viral pathogens. Later analysis associated a missense DCLRE1C variant with TCR beta V- and J-gene trimming. The classifier reportedly diagnosed cytomegalovirus status with high specificity and sensitivity.

V was clipped by 0 bases and J by 5 bases, with 12 bases between them. CDR1 SGDLS and CDR2 YYNGEE come from the germline V gene. The CDR3 runs 16 residues. Primers included in the PCR were 60 Vbeta and 13 Jbeta primers. Profiled with immunoSEQ multiplex PCR; TCRdb holds only in-frame clones, not every one. The sample lists approximately 170,000 clones, 65% to 85% occurring once. To note about this clone: Its antigen is not known.

This clonotype originated in a woman between 18 and 30 years old in good health and CMV-seronegative. The rearrangement links TRBV9 to TRBJ1-6; D call uncertain. Sequenced input: PBMCs. The CDR3 here is CASSVDPTLDNSPLHF. The CDR3 DNA sequence: TGTGCCAGCAGCGTAGATCCTACCCTTGATAATTCACCCCTCCACTTT.